The 32 T cell receptor beta chains listed next were all sequenced from one sample in a study of T cells in Graves' hyperthyroidism and ophthalmopathy. Regions amplified from RNA transcripts were the TCR beta CDR3 regions. HTBI primers drove first-round RT-PCR of the TCR CDR3. TCRdb passed the multiplex PCR reads through MiXCR, listing each CDR3 protein once. The profile shows about 420,000 distinct CDR3 sequences, about an eighth of them singletons. Sequencing was done on a sample of blood. These receptors were collected from a woman between 18 and 29 years old with Graves' hyperthyroidism.

This clonotype appeared many times. V gene TRBV9 combines with J gene TRBJ1-4; 9 nucleotides line up with TRBD1. Germline-derived CDR1 and CDR2 are SGDLS and YYNGEE. The CDR3 sequence is 14 residues long. The trim removed 1 base at V and 5 bases at J, leaving 0 bases unmatched. Here the CDR3 reads CASSVTGGNEKLFF. The CDR3 DNA reads TGTGCCAGCAGCGTAACAGGGGGCAATGAAAAACTGTTTTTT. The entire variable domain, with the rest obtained from reference TRBV9 and TRBJ1-4, is as follows: DSGVTQTPKHLITATGQRVTLRCSPRSGDLSVYWYQQSLDQGLQFLIQYYNGEERAKGNILERFSAQQFPDLHSELNLSSLELGDSALYFCASSVTGGNEKLFFGSGTQLSVL.

J is TRBJ2-3 and V is TRBV6-1; no reliable D call. The CDR3 runs to 14 residues. Germline V gene data show CDR1 as MNHNS and CDR2 as SASEGT. V was cut by 5 bases and J by 2 bases, with 11 bases left in between. CDR3 residues: CASSLQINTDTQYF. The CDR3 DNA reads TGTGCCAGCAGTTTGCAGATAAACACAGATACGCAGTATTTT.

The chain uses TRBV9 and TRBJ1-1; perhaps TRBD1 as D (6 bases). Trimming cost V 0 bases and J 4 bases, with 10 bases left between them. There are 14 residues in the CDR3. The germline CDR1 and CDR2 sequences are SGDLS and YYNGEE. The CDR3 sequence is CASSVAGDGTEAFF. The CDR3 coding sequence is TGTGCCAGCAGCGTAGCAGGGGATGGCACTGAAGCTTTCTTT.

This clonotype was found many times. The chain has TRBV2 and TRBJ2-3; the match to TRBD1 covers 7 bases. J was trimmed by 4 bases and V by 7 bases; bases with no gene match: 2. The germline CDR1 and CDR2 sequences are SNHLY and FYNNEI. The CDR3 length is 12 residues. The CDR3 nucleotides are TGTGCCAGCACCCAGGGGGCAGATACGCAGTATTTT. This sequence encodes CASTQGADTQYF. The full variable domain, with the rest looked up from reference TRBV2 and TRBJ2-3, is EPEVTQTPSHQVTQMGQEVILRCVPISNHLYFYWYRQILGQKVEFLVSFYNNEISEKSEIFDDQFSVERPDGSNFTLKIRSTKLEDSAMYFCASTQGADTQYFGPGTRLTVL.

The chain combines TRBV5-1 with TRBJ2-7; a possible D gene is TRBD2 (6 bases). Germline V gene data show CDR1 as SGHRS and CDR2 as YFSETQ. Trimming took off 4 bases at V and 7 bases at J, with 18 bases between the two ends. This CDR3 has 14 amino acids. The CDR3 DNA sequence: TGCGCCAGCAGCACCGGGACTCGGGGCGGAGAGCAGTACTTC. Translation gives CASSTGTRGGEQYF.

The V call is TRBV20-1, the J call TRBJ2-2; 11 positions agree with TRBD1. Losses at the gene ends were 0 bases for V and 4 bases for J; bases not matched to a gene: 1. The CDR3 has 15 amino acids. CDR1 and CDR2 from the germline V gene are DFQATT and SNEGSKA (reference sequence). The CDR3 bases are TGCAGTGCTAGAGAGGGACAGGGGGGCACCGGGGAGCTGTTTTTT. This codes for CSAREGQGGTGELFF.

This clonotype was counted a few times. The J gene is TRBJ2-5, the V gene TRBV10-1; D possibly uses TRBD1 or TRBD2 (5 bases each). The CDR3 extends over 16 amino acids. In germline, CDR1 is WNHNN, CDR2 SYGVQD (reference sequence). V was pared by 2 bases and J by 6 bases, with 19 bases between. In DNA form, the CDR3 reads TGCGCCAGCAGTGAGGAGGCAGGTTCGGGACGAAAGACCCAGTACTTC. It specifies CASSEEAGSGRKTQYF.

This sequence joins TRBV10-2 and TRBJ2-2; 9 nucleotides match TRBD2. This CDR3 has 19 residues. J was trimmed by 6 bases and V by 5 bases; bases with no gene match: 19. Germline values: CDR1 WSHSY, CDR2 SAAADI. In nucleotides, the CDR3 is TGCGCCAGCAGTTACCCGGTGGTAGCGGGAGACGCCACCCCCGGGGAGCTGTTTTTT. It specifies CASSYPVVAGDATPGELFF.

This clonotype was picked up one time. With a much larger clone just one base away, this may be a read error. The rearrangement uses TRBV29-1 and TRBJ2-5; the D is unclear. Germline CDR1 and CDR2: SQVTM and ANQGSEA. This CDR3 region has 13 residues. The V gene lost 2 bases and the J gene lost 1 base, with 8 bases spanning the gap. The CDR3 nucleotides are TGCAGCGTTGAACGGCAGCTCCAAGAGACCCAGTACTTC. Residues: CSVERQLQETQYF.

The rearrangement links TRBV7-8 to TRBJ1-2; tentative D call: TRBD1 (5 bases). This CDR3 has 14 amino acids. In germline, CDR1 is SGHVS, CDR2 FQNEAQ. The V and J ends lost 2 bases and 8 bases respectively, with 15 bases between them. The CDR3 region is CASSLLGGNGGYTF. CDR3 in DNA: TGTGCCAGCAGCTTACTCGGGGGAAATGGAGGCTACACCTTC.

This clonotype was observed a handful of times. The chain recombines TRBV7-8 with TRBJ2-5, with 9 bases matching TRBD2. Germline V gives CDR1 SGHVS, CDR2 FQNEAQ. This CDR3 is 15 amino acids long. V dropped 1 base and J dropped 5; count of bases not matched to a gene: 5. The CDR3 DNA sequence: TGTGCCAGCAGCTTAGATACCGGACTAGCGGAGACCCAGTACTTC. Protein sequence: CASSLDTGLAETQYF.

This clonotype was counted at least ten times. The rearrangement uses TRBV30 and TRBJ1-2; the match to TRBD1 covers 7 bases. Unmatched junction bases numbered 9, after V lost 8 bases and J lost 6 bases. The length of the CDR3 is 12 residues. From germline, CDR1 is GTSNPN and CDR2 SVGIG (reference sequence). The CDR3 is CAREQGLDGYTF. The CDR3 DNA reads as TGTGCCCGCGAACAGGGGCTCGATGGCTACACCTTC.

This chain joins TRBV19 and TRBJ1-4; D is unresolved. Trimming removed 10 bases from V and 0 bases from J, with 12 bases in between. Germline values: CDR1 LNHDA, CDR2 SQIVND (reference sequence). The CDR3 has 14 amino acids. CDR3 loop: CATRAFATNEKLFF. Written as DNA, the CDR3 is TGTGCCACCCGAGCTTTTGCAACTAATGAAAAACTGTTTTTT. The entire variable domain, with the rest obtained from reference TRBV19 and TRBJ1-4, is as follows: DGGITQSPKYLFRKEGQNVTLSCEQNLNHDAMYWYRQDPGQGLRLIYYSQIVNDFQKGDIAEGYSVSREKKESFPLTVTSAQKNPTAFYLCATRAFATNEKLFFGSGTQLSVL.

This clonotype was detected many times. V and J are TRBV6-1 and TRBJ2-3, with TRBD1 identical over 7 bases. Germline assignment: CDR1 MNHNS and CDR2 SASEGT. The CDR3 is made up of 15 amino acids. The V segment lost 5 bases and the J segment 1 base; nucleotides outside the gene matches: 6. CDR3 amino acids: CASSQGVDGTDTQYF. DNA of the CDR3: TGTGCCAGCAGTCAGGGGGTTGACGGCACAGATACGCAGTATTTT.

This clonotype occurred many times. Written as DNA, the CDR3 is TGCGCCAGCAGCTTGGAAGGGCCCCGCACTGAAGCTTTCTTT. This sequence encodes CASSLEGPRTEAFF. The chain carries TRBV5-1 and TRBJ1-1; no definite D call. This CDR3 has 14 amino acids. Germline CDR1 reads SGHRS; CDR2 reads YFSETQ. V was trimmed by 0 bases and J by 4 bases, leaving 10 bases between them. Filled out from reference TRBV5-1 and TRBJ1-1, the complete variable domain reads KAGVTQTPRYLIKTRGQQVTLSCSPISGHRSVSWYQQTPGQGLQFLFEYFSETQRNKGNFPGRFSGRQFSNSRSEMNVSTLELGDSALYLCASSLEGPRTEAFFGQGTRLTVV.

This clonotype came up a few times. V is TRBV7-2 and J is TRBJ2-7; 8 bases are shared with TRBD2. From germline, CDR1 is SGHTA and CDR2 FQGNSA. J lost 4 bases, V lost 5 bases, and 7 bases had no gene match. CDR3 length: 14 amino acids. This CDR3 is CASSPRGGLYEQYF. For the CDR3, the DNA is TGTGCCAGCAGCCCCCGGGGGGGGCTATACGAGCAGTACTTC. Drawing the rest from reference TRBV7-2 and TRBJ2-7, the complete variable domain is GAGVSQSPSNKVTEKGKDVELRCDPISGHTALYWYRQSLGQGLEFLIYFQGNSAPDKSGLPSDRFSAERTGGSVSTLTIQRTQQEDSAVYLCASSPRGGLYEQYFGPGTRLTVT.

This clonotype was found many times. This chain joins TRBV6-2 or TRBV6-3 and TRBJ1-1, with 9 nucleotides matching TRBD1. Trimming at V came to 6 bases and at J to 5 bases, leaving 7 bases not matched to a gene. CDR3 size: 14 residues. CDR1 and CDR2 (germline): MNHEY, SVGEGT. CDR3 DNA: TGTGCCAGCAGGTATTACAGGGGGCCAACTGAAGCTTTCTTT. Its translation: CASRYYRGPTEAFF.

There are many counts of this clonotype. V gene TRBV6-1 combines with J gene TRBJ1-1; tentatively, D is TRBD1 (6 bases). The CDR3 totals 15 residues. From germline, CDR1 is MNHNS and CDR2 SASEGT. V lost 2 bases and J 3 bases, leaving 13 bases between the germline ends. In DNA form, the CDR3 reads TGTGCCAGCAGTGAAAGCGGGGGGCGGGACACTGAAGCTTTCTTT. This encodes CASSESGGRDTEAFF.

Here the CDR3 DNA reads TGTGCCAGCAGCCAAGCAGGGGTTTCCCAGCCCCAGCATTTT. This encodes CASSQAGVSQPQHF. This rearrangement joins TRBV3-1 to TRBJ1-5, with D perhaps TRBD1 (6 bases). The V end was cut by 1 base, the J end by 7 bases, with 11 bases between. Germline assignment: CDR1 LGHDT and CDR2 YNNKEL (reference sequence). The CDR3 loop spans 14 amino acids. The full variable domain, its missing parts supplied by reference TRBV3-1 and TRBJ1-5, is DTAVSQTPKYLVTQMGNDKSIKCEQNLGHDTMYWYKQDSKKFLKIMFSYNNKELIINETVPNRFSPKSPDKAHLNLHINSLELGDSAVYFCASSQAGVSQPQHFGDGTRLSIL.

This clonotype was recorded at least ten times. The chain is built from TRBV7-2 and TRBJ2-3, with D perhaps matching TRBD1 or TRBD2 (5 bases each). Trimming removed 3 bases at V and 1 base at J, with 11 bases between. The CDR3 spans 15 residues. Germline V lookup: CDR1 SGHTA, CDR2 FQGNSA. CDR3 sequence: CASSFVQGRTDTQYF. The CDR3 DNA reads as TGTGCCAGCAGCTTTGTTCAGGGACGCACAGATACGCAGTATTTT.

This clonotype occurred many times. The chain uses TRBV28 and TRBJ2-2; no clear D gene. Trimming shortened V by 6 bases and J by 6 bases, and 5 bases separated the two germline ends. Germline CDR1 is MDHEN and CDR2 is SYDVKM. This CDR3 region has 11 residues. CDR3 amino acids: CASRLAGELFF. The CDR3 DNA reads as TGTGCCAGCAGGCTTGCCGGGGAGCTGTTTTTT.

This chain's CDR3 is CASSVEADPTTQYF. The CDR3 nucleotides are TGTGCCAGCAGCGTAGAGGCAGACCCGACGACCCAGTACTTC. The chain employs TRBV9 and TRBJ2-5; unclear D gene. Trimming removed 0 bases from V and 7 bases from J, with 13 bases in between. The length of the CDR3 is 14 residues. Germline V CDR1 and CDR2: SGDLS, YYNGEE. Together with reference TRBV9 and TRBJ2-5, the CDR3 gives the full variable domain: DSGVTQTPKHLITATGQRVTLRCSPRSGDLSVYWYQQSLDQGLQFLIQYYNGEERAKGNILERFSAQQFPDLHSELNLSSLELGDSALYFCASSVEADPTTQYFGPGTRLLVL.

This clonotype was recorded many times. The genes are TRBV5-1 and TRBJ1-1; D is unclear. Trimming took 6 bases from V and 1 from J, leaving 13 bases between them. The V gene's germline CDR1 is SGHRS and CDR2 YFSETQ. The CDR3 extends over 14 amino acids. The CDR3 DNA reads as TGCGCCAGCAAGCGGGATTGGGGGAACACTGAAGCTTTCTTT. It codes for CASKRDWGNTEAFF.

This sequence joins TRBV20-1 and TRBJ1-5; D is undetermined. From germline, CDR1 is DFQATT and CDR2 SNEGSKA (reference sequence). The germline V and J ends were trimmed by 3 bases and 3 bases, with 9 bases remaining between them. This CDR3 spans 13 amino acids. The CDR3: CSARGYANQPQHF. CDR3 coding DNA: TGCAGTGCTAGGGGCTATGCCAATCAGCCCCAGCATTTT.

This chain links TRBV10-3 with TRBJ1-6; D uncertain. Trimming took off 8 bases at V and 6 bases at J, with 11 bases between the two ends. Germline CDR1 ENHRY, CDR2 SYGVKD. The CDR3 covers 13 residues. The CDR3: CAISREFNSPLHF. CDR3 sequence (DNA): TGTGCCATCTCCCGGGAGTTTAATTCACCCCTCCACTTT.

CDR3 region: CASSVGGSTGELFF. CDR3 nucleotides: TGTGCCAGCAGCGTAGGGGGGTCCACCGGGGAGCTGTTTTTT. The J gene is TRBJ2-2, the V gene TRBV9; the D gene could be TRBD1 or TRBD2 (5 bases each). With 0 bases removed from V and 4 bases from J, the gap between germline ends came to 7 bases. CDR3 size: 14 residues. Per germline, CDR1 SGDLS and CDR2 YYNGEE.

This clonotype was counted at least ten times. The genes are TRBV28 and TRBJ2-7, with a weak D call TRBD1 (5 bases). CDR1 is MDHEN, CDR2 SYDVKM, per germline. This CDR3 contains 13 residues. V was clipped by 6 bases and J by 0 bases, with 9 bases between them. CDR3 in amino acids: CASRMTASYEQYF. Here the CDR3 DNA reads TGTGCCAGCAGGATGACAGCCTCCTACGAGCAGTACTTC.

This clonotype was observed many times. The genes are TRBV6-2 or TRBV6-3 and TRBJ2-1, with TRBD2 as a possible D gene (5 bases). The CDR3 is made up of 16 amino acids. Per germline, CDR1 MNHEY and CDR2 SVGEGT. The V end lost 6 bases, the J end lost 0 bases, and 15 bases lay between the germline ends. CDR3: CASRTKLPHSYNEQFF. The CDR3 coding sequence is TGTGCCAGCAGGACTAAACTACCCCACTCCTACAATGAGCAGTTCTTC.

The sample holds many counts of this clonotype. The rearrangement uses TRBV3-1 and TRBJ1-2; D is unclear. CDR3 length: 13 amino acids. The V and J ends lost 3 bases and 3 bases respectively, with 8 bases between them. Germline-derived CDR1 and CDR2 are LGHDT and YNNKEL (reference sequence). CDR3 residues: CASSHESYYGYTF. The CDR3 nucleotides are TGTGCCAGCAGCCACGAGAGTTACTATGGCTACACCTTC.

This clonotype was detected many times. The gene calls are TRBV6-1 and TRBJ1-1, with D maybe TRBD1 (6 bases). The CDR3 runs 14 residues. V was pared by 6 bases and J by 5 bases, with 16 bases between. Germline values: CDR1 MNHNS, CDR2 SASEGT. CDR3 sequence (DNA): TGTGCCAGCAGACCCGATAGGGGGACGACTGAAGCTTTCTTT. As protein: CASRPDRGTTEAFF.

Of note for this clonotype: A clone one base away is much larger, so this may be a read error. V usage is TRBV4-2 and J usage is TRBJ2-3; 9 positions agree with TRBD1. The V gene's germline CDR1 is LGHNA and CDR2 YNFKEQ. CDR3 length: 14 amino acids. V lost 6 bases to trimming and J lost 1 base; unmatched junction nucleotides: 2. The DNA for the CDR3 is TGTGCCAGCAGGGACAGGGGTGGCACAGATACGCAGTATTTT. Protein product: CASRDRGGTDTQYF.

This clonotype came up many times. This chain uses TRBV20-1 with TRBJ2-5; 7 bases match TRBD1. The CDR3 has 14 amino acids. Germline loops: CDR1 DFQATT, CDR2 SNEGSKA (reference sequence). J lost 2 bases, V lost 6 bases, and 9 bases had no gene match. CDR3 sequence: CSASMDRWQETQYF. As DNA, the CDR3 is TGCAGTGCCTCCATGGACAGGTGGCAAGAGACCCAGTACTTC.